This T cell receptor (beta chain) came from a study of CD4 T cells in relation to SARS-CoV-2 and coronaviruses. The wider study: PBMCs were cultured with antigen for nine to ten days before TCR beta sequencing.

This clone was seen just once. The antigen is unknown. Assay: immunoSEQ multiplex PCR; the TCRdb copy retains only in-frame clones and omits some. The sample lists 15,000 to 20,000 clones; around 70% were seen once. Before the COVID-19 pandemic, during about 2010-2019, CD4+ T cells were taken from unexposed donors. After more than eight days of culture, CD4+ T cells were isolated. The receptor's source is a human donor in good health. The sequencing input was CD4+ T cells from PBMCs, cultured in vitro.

CDR3 coding DNA: TGTGCCAGCAGCTTGCAGCCGGATTCCTACGAGCAGTACTTC. This gives the protein CASSLQPDSYEQYF. This chain uses TRBV11-2 with TRBJ2-7; D is ambiguous. The CDR3 runs 14 residues. Germline V gene sequence: CDR1 SGHAT, CDR2 FQNNGV. V was clipped by 3 bases and J by 1 base, with 10 bases between them. The full variable domain, with the rest looked up from reference TRBV11-2 and TRBJ2-7, is EAGVAQSPRYKIIEKRQSVAFWCNPISGHATLYWYQQILGQGPKLLIQFQNNGVVDDSQLPKDRFSAERLKGVDSTLKIQPAKLEDSAVYLCASSLQPDSYEQYFGPGTRLTVT.